This T cell receptor (beta chain) is drawn from a study of tissue T cells after allogeneic stem cell transplantation. Whole-study context: Pathologist H&E review favored samples with visible lymphocytes for sequencing among multiple samples.

There are a few counts of this clone. No antigen is known for it. Autopsy tissues included GI tract, liver, skin and lymphoid organs. The assay was immunoSEQ multiplex PCR, and TCRdb's table has in-frame clones only and misses some. The sample lists approximately 9,700 clones; 60% to 75% were seen once. General observations from the study: Motif-based clustering found tissue-specific repertoire signatures shared across patients, though few clones were shared.

Germline-derived CDR1 and CDR2 are SGDLS and YYNGEE. CDR3 size: 13 residues. V was pared by 7 bases and J by 1 base, with 8 bases between. The receptor was derived from a woman aged 18-49 years with breast cancer. J is TRBJ2-2 and V is TRBV9; D is uncertain. The source material was tissue from the ileum, sampled at autopsy. CDR3 in amino acids: CASQVGNTGELFF. CDR3 bases: TGTGCCAGCCAAGTCGGGAACACCGGGGAGCTGTTTTTT.